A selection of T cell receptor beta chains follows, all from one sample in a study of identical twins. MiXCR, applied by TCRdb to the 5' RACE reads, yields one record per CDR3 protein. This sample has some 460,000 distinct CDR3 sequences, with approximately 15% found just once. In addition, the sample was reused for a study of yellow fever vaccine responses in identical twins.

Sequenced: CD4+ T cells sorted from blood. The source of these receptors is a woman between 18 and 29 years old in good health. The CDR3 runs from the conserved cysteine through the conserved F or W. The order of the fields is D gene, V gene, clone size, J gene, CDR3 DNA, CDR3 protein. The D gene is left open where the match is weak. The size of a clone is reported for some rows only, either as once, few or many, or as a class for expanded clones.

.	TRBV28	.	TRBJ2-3	TGTGCCAGCAGTTCCAACAAGGTTTCTAGCACAGATACGCAGTATTTT	CASSSNKVSSTDTQYF
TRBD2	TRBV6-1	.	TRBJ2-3	TGTGCCAGCAGGAGCCCGGGACTAGCGGGGGGGAGCACAGATACGCAGTATTTT	CASRSPGLAGGSTDTQYF
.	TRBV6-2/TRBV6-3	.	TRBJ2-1	TGTGCCAGCAGTTACGCCCCGACTAGACTAAACAATGAGCAGTTCTTC	CASSYAPTRLNNEQFF
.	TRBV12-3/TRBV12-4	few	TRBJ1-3	TGTGCCAGCAGTCAAACCTTTGGAAACACCATATATTTT	CASSQTFGNTIYF
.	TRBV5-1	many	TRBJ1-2	TGCGCCAGCAGCTTGGATACCTATGGCTACACCTTC	CASSLDTYGYTF
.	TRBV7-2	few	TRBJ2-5	TGTGCCAGCAGCTTAGTCCTGGCTGGACCTCCGTACTTC	CASSLVLAGPPYF
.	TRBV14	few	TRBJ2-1	TGTGCCAGCAGCCAAGCCCCCTCCGGACGAAGCTACAATGAGCAGTTCTTC	CASSQAPSGRSYNEQFF
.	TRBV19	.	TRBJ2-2	TGTGCCAGTACTCTCAGGGCCGGTTCGAACACCGGGGAGCTGTTTTTT	CASTLRAGSNTGELFF
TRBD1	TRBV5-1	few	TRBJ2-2	TGCGCCAGCAGCTTGATGGGACAGGGCTCCGGGGAGCTGTTTTTT	CASSLMGQGSGELFF
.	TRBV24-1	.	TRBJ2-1	TGTGCCACCAGTGTCGCGGGGGCTCTCTACAATGAGCAGTTCTTC	CATSVAGALYNEQFF
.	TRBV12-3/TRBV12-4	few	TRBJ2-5	TGTGCCAGCAGTTTAGGGGCAGTGAGGTACCAAGAGACCCAGTACTTC	CASSLGAVRYQETQYF
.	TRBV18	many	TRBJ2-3	TGTGCCAGCTCACCACGACGGTCCACAGATACGCAGTATTTT	CASSPRRSTDTQYF
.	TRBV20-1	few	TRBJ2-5	TGCAGTGATCAAGGTTCAGTCGGGACGACCCAGTACTTC	CSDQGSVGTTQYF
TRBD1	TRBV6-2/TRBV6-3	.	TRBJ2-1	TGTGCCAGCAGTTTACCTTCCGGGACAGCGCGTGAGCAGTTCTTC	CASSLPSGTAREQFF
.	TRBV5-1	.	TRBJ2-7	TGCGCCAGCAGCCCCGCAGAGGCTTCCTACGAGCAGTACTTC	CASSPAEASYEQYF
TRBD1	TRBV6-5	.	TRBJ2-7	TGTGCCAGCAGTTACGGGCAGGGGGTAAACTTGGACGAGCAGTACTTC	CASSYGQGVNLDEQYF
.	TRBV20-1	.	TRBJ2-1	TGCAGTGCTAGAGAGGGGTACAACCGATTTAGCTCCTACAATGAGCAGTTCTTC	CSAREGYNRFSSYNEQFF
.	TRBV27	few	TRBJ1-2	TGTGCCAGCAGTTTATCGGCGGCGTTCTATGGCTACACCTTC	CASSLSAAFYGYTF
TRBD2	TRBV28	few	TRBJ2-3	TGTGCCAGCAGTGAGAGACTAGCGGGTGCAGATACGCAGTATTTT	CASSERLAGADTQYF
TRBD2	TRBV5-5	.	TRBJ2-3	TGTGCCAGCAGTTTCTCGGGAGGGCTGGGAGATACGCAGTATTTT	CASSFSGGLGDTQYF
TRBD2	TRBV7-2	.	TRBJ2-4	TGTGCCAGCAGCCTGGGCGGGGGGGTAGCCAAAAACATTCAGTACTTC	CASSLGGGVAKNIQYF
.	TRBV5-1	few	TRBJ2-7	TGCGCCACCAAACAGGGAGGCGGCTCCGAGCAGTACTTC	CATKQGGGSEQYF
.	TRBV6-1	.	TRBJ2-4	TGTGCCAGCAGCCTACAGGTTGGGTTCCGAAACATTCAGTACTTC	CASSLQVGFRNIQYF
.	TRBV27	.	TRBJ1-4	TGTGCCAGCAGTTTTGGGGGGTTGGCTAATGAAAAACTGTTTTTT	CASSFGGLANEKLFF
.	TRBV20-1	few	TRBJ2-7	TGCAGTGCTTCCCCGGGACAAGCCTACGAGCAGTACTTC	CSASPGQAYEQYF
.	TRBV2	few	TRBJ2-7	TGTGCCAGCATTAATTGGAACGAGCAGTACTTC	CASINWNEQYF
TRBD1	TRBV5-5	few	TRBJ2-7	TGTGCCAGCAGCTTCGGACAGGCCTCCTACGAGCAGTACTTC	CASSFGQASYEQYF
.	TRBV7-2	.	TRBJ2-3	TGTGCCAGCAGCTTGCCGAAGCGGGATACGCAGTATTTT	CASSLPKRDTQYF
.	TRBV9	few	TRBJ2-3	TGTGCCAGCAGCGTAGCTATGACAGATACGCAGTATTTT	CASSVAMTDTQYF
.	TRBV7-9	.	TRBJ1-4	TGTGCCAGCAGCTACTCTGCGGGGAGTGAAAAACTGTTTTTT	CASSYSAGSEKLFF
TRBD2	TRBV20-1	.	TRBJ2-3	TGCAGTGCCCTAGCGGGAGTTGGGACAGATACGCAGTATTTT	CSALAGVGTDTQYF
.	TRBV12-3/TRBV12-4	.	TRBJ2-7	TGTGCCAGCAGTTCATTACAGGGATACGAGCAGTACTTC	CASSSLQGYEQYF
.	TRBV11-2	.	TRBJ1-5	TGTGCCAGCAGCTTATCTCCCGGGTGGCAGCCCCAGCATTTT	CASSLSPGWQPQHF
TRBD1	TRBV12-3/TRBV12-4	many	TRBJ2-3	TGTGCCAGCAGTACACCGGGACAGGGGGCAGATACGCAGTATTTT	CASSTPGQGADTQYF
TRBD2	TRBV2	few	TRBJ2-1	TGTGCCAGCAGTGAAGCGGGAGGGGAGGAGCAGTTCTTC	CASSEAGGEEQFF
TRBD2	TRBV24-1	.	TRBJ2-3	TGTGCCACCAGGTCGGGTAGCGGGGGAAACACAGATACGCAGTATTTT	CATRSGSGGNTDTQYF
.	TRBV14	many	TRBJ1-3	TGTGCCAGCAGCCACGGCAGACTCTCTGGAAACACCATATATTTT	CASSHGRLSGNTIYF
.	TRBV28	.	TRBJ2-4	TGTGCCAGCAGTTTACAGGAGACACCCAAAAACATTCAGTACTTC	CASSLQETPKNIQYF
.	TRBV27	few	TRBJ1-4	TGTGCCAGCAGTAATGTGGTTGAGAGGGCTAGGGAAAAACTGTTTTTT	CASSNVVERAREKLFF
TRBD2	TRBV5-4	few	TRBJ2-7	TGTGCCAGCAGCTTGACGCCGGGACTAGCGGGAGTAGGAAGCTACGAGCAGTACTTC	CASSLTPGLAGVGSYEQYF
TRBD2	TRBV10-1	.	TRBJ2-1	TGCGCCAGCAGTGAGTCTCTAGCGGGAGTAAACAATGAGCAGTTCTTC	CASSESLAGVNNEQFF
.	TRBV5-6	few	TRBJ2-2	TGTGCCAGCAGCGTGGAGGGGTGGCGACAGAGAAACCCCACCGGGGAGCTGTTTTTT	CASSVEGWRQRNPTGELFF
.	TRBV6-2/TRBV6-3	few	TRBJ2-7	TGTGCCAGCAGTCGCGGGGACAGCTCCTACGAGCAGTACTTC	CASSRGDSSYEQYF
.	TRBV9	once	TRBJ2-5	TGTGCCAGCAGCGTAGCAGCCAGAGAGACCCAGTACTTC	CASSVAARETQYF
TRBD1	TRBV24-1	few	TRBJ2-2	TGTGCCACCAGTGCGCGGACAGGGGGAAACACCGGGGAGCTGTTTTTT	CATSARTGGNTGELFF
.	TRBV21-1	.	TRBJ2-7	TGTGCCAGCAGCAAAGTAGCAGGGTATGTCCCCAGAAGCTCCTACGAGCAGTACTTC	CASSKVAGYVPRSSYEQYF
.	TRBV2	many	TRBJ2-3	TGTGCCAGCCGGGACAACACAGATACGCAGTATTTT	CASRDNTDTQYF
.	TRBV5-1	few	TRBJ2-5	TGCGCCAGCAGCCCCGGGACACCAAAGCGACAACAAGAGACCCAGTACTTC	CASSPGTPKRQQETQYF
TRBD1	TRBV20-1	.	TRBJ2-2	TGCAGTGCTAGGGATTACAGGGGCTCGAACACCGGGGAGCTGTTTTTT	CSARDYRGSNTGELFF
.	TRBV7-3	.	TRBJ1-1	TGTGCCAGCAGCTTAATTCCGGGGCACACTGAAGCTTTCTTT	CASSLIPGHTEAFF
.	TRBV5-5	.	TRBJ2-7	TGTGCCAGCAGCTTGGCACAGCATCGAACCTACGAGCAGTACTTC	CASSLAQHRTYEQYF
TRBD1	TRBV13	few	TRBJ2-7	TGTGCCAGCAGCCGGGACAGTGGGGTCTACGAGCAGTACTTC	CASSRDSGVYEQYF
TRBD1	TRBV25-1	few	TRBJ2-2	TGTGCCAGCAGAAGACGGGACAGGGACACCGGGGAGCTGTTTTTT	CASRRRDRDTGELFF